The 15 T cell receptor beta chains reported below all come from one sample, sequenced in a study of CD8+CD57+ T cells in acquired aplastic anemia. According to the study, genomic DNA was the template for TCR beta VDJ and CDR3 profiling. TCRdb re-called the reads through MiXCR, storing one row per CDR3 protein. The data contain around 150,000 distinct CDR3 sequences, around half of them seen just once; the ten biggest clones take up more than 30%. For sequencing, patients were chosen who had shown expansion of CD8+CD57+ cells by flow cytometry. Material for sequencing was sorted CD4+, CD8+, or CD8+CD57+ T cells (not recorded which) from PBMCs. The receptors were sampled from a human donor with aplastic anemia.

A word on this clonotype: A much larger clone lies one base from this, so it may be a read error. This sequence joins TRBV20-1 and TRBJ2-1; the match to TRBD1 covers 7 bases. Germline V gene lookup returns CDR1 DFQATT and CDR2 SNEGSKA (reference sequence). This CDR3 has 15 residues. Trimming took 5 bases from V and 2 from J; bases not matched to a gene: 9. CDR3 sequence: CSAGVGTEAYNEQFF. DNA for the CDR3: TGCAGTGCTGGGGTCGGGACAGAGGCCTACAATGAGCAGTTCTTC.

This clonotype appeared many times. CDR3 sequence reads: CATSDSGQGATGELFF. The DNA of the CDR3 is TGTGCCACCAGTGATAGTGGACAGGGGGCAACCGGGGAGCTGTTTTTT. This sequence joins TRBV24-1 and TRBJ2-2; 11 bases fit TRBD1. With 3 bases clipped from V and 5 bases from J, the junction kept 4 bases outside the gene matches. Germline lookup yields CDR1 KGHDR and CDR2 SFDVKD. The CDR3 extends over 16 amino acids.

This clonotype was counted at least ten times. The J gene is TRBJ1-4, the V gene TRBV24-1, with D possibly matching TRBD1 (6 bases). Trimming took off 0 bases at V and 0 bases at J, with 16 bases between the two ends. Looked up from germline, CDR1 is KGHDR and CDR2 is SFDVKD. The length of the CDR3 is 19 residues. The CDR3 is CATSDLHKRQVATNEKLFF. CDR3 in DNA: TGTGCCACCAGTGATTTGCATAAACGACAGGTTGCAACTAATGAAAAACTGTTTTTT.

A few counts support this clonotype. The chain has TRBV11-1 and TRBJ2-7; TRBD2 matches at 9 bases. CDR1 and CDR2 (germline): SGHAT, FQDESV (reference sequence). The CDR3 spans 16 residues. After removal of 2 bases from V and 4 bases from J, the junction contained 9 bases not matched to a gene. CDR3 in amino acids: CASSLPLASGTYEQYF. In nucleotides, the CDR3 is TGTGCCAGCAGCTTACCCCTCGCTAGCGGGACATACGAGCAGTACTTC.

This clonotype was observed many times. The rearrangement uses TRBV2 and TRBJ2-5; the D gene is possibly TRBD1 (5 bases). CDR1 SNHLY and CDR2 FYNNEI come from the germline V gene. CDR3 size: 14 residues. The CDR3: CANLHRQGKETQYF. The CDR3 coding sequence is TGTGCAAACCTACATCGGCAGGGCAAAGAGACCCAGTACTTC.

This clonotype was seen many times. The chain carries TRBV6-4 and TRBJ2-3; 8 nucleotides line up with TRBD2. The V and J ends lost 5 bases and 2 bases, in that order; junction bases with no gene match: 9. Germline CDR1 and CDR2: MRHNA and SNTAGT. The length of the CDR3 is 16 residues. The CDR3 region is CASSPGTRGLTDTQYF. CDR3 sequence (DNA): TGTGCCAGCAGTCCCGGGACTAGGGGACTCACAGATACGCAGTATTTT.

The chain employs TRBV7-9 and TRBJ2-7; D is unclear. CDR1 is SEHNR, CDR2 FQNEAQ, per germline (reference sequence). With 3 bases removed from V and 3 bases from J, the gap between germline ends came to 9 bases. The CDR3 extends over 13 amino acids. CDR3 region: CASSFGPSYEQYF. CDR3 sequence (DNA): TGTGCCAGCAGCTTCGGCCCGAGCTACGAGCAGTACTTC.

This clonotype was observed at least ten times. This sequence joins TRBV30 and TRBJ2-5, with no clear D. V gave up 8 bases and J gave up 4 bases, with 14 bases separating them. The CDR3 is 12 amino acids. Germline CDR1 is GTSNPN and CDR2 is SVGIG (reference sequence). CDR3 coding DNA: TGTGCCCGGTCCCAAGTGGGAGAGACCCAGTACTTC. Protein: CARSQVGETQYF.

The V gene is TRBV7-9, the J gene TRBJ1-4; D might be TRBD1 (5 bases). This CDR3 has 14 amino acids. Germline CDR1 reads SEHNR; CDR2 reads FQNEAQ (reference sequence). V lost 6 bases to trimming and J lost 8 bases, with 16 bases between them. CDR3 DNA: TGTGCCAGCAGTCAAGGGGCTGGGGGGGAAAAACTGTTTTTT. As protein: CASSQGAGGEKLFF.

Worth noting for this clonotype: A clone one base away is much larger, so this may be a read error. The chain employs TRBV7-8 and TRBJ1-1; TRBD1 is a possible D gene (5 bases). The CDR3 has 16 amino acids. Germline lookup yields CDR1 SGHVS and CDR2 FQNEAQ. Here the CDR3 DNA reads TGTGCCAGCAGCTTGGGGGACCTCTCTGAAATGACTGGAGCTTTCTTT. This sequence encodes CASSLGDLSEMTGAFF.

V and J are TRBV20-1 and TRBJ2-2; D is uncertain. Germline values: CDR1 DFQATT, CDR2 SNEGSKA (reference sequence). The CDR3 covers 15 residues. Trimming shortened V by 3 bases and J by 0 bases, and 11 bases separated the two germline ends. The CDR3 DNA follows: TGCAGTGCTAGGCCCCCGGTTCCGAACACCGGGGAGCTGTTTTTT. Encoded protein: CSARPPVPNTGELFF.

CDR3 DNA: TGTGCCAGCAGCGGACATTCGGGATACTATGGCTACACCTTC. Its translation: CASSGHSGYYGYTF. The chain links TRBV7-9 to TRBJ1-2; D may be TRBD1 (5 bases). In germline, CDR1 is SEHNR, CDR2 FQNEAQ (reference sequence). The CDR3 is 14 residues long. V was cut by 5 bases and J by 3 bases, with 13 bases left in between.

At least ten counts were recorded for this clonotype. The chain employs TRBV5-6 and TRBJ2-7; 9 nucleotides agree with TRBD1. CDR1 and CDR2 from the germline V gene are SGHDT and YYEEEE. This CDR3 has 14 residues. Trimming took 6 bases from V and 2 from J; bases not matched to a gene: 6. Written as DNA, the CDR3 is TGTGCCAGCAACCCGGGACAGGGCCCCTACGAGCAGTACTTC. Protein product: CASNPGQGPYEQYF.

The V gene is TRBV29-1, the J gene TRBJ2-7; D is ambiguous. The germline V gene has CDR1 SQVTM and CDR2 ANQGSEA. This CDR3 contains 15 residues. Trimming removed 2 bases from V and 5 bases from J, with 19 bases in between. The CDR3 spells CSVEKGDGSVDEQYF. The CDR3 nucleotides read TGCAGCGTTGAAAAGGGTGACGGTAGTGTCGACGAGCAGTACTTC.

This clonotype was picked up many times. The chain has TRBV15 and TRBJ2-3; D is unresolved. Germline CDR1 LNHNV, CDR2 YYDKDF (reference sequence). V lost 2 bases, J lost 0 bases, and 12 bases lay in between. CDR3 length equals 16 residues. The CDR3 bases are TGTGCCACCAGCAGATCCCTGACGACTAGCACAGATACGCAGTATTTT. Translation gives CATSRSLTTSTDTQYF.